These T cell receptor beta chains were read from a single sample in a study of CXCR3-negative and CXCR3-positive naive CD8 T cells. TCRdb reprocessed the 5' RACE reads; each CDR3 protein has one entry and no DNA is given. Its clone listing holds some 130,000 distinct CDR3 sequences. The sequencing sample was made of naive CXCR3+ CD8+ T cells from blood. The source is a human donor in good health. Some clones in this sample may be carry-over from other donors' samples. Both conserved end residues are part of each CDR3. Fields, in order: V gene, J gene, CDR3 protein.

TRBV5-1	TRBJ2-3	CASSLVVPQDEKDSTDTQYF
TRBV13	TRBJ1-5	CASSLGRRNSNQPQHF
TRBV28	TRBJ2-1	CASSILAGDKYNEQFF
TRBV12-3/TRBV12-4	TRBJ1-6	CASSPAGPGNSPLHF
TRBV5-1	TRBJ2-7	CASSPQGTEQYF
TRBV11-2	TRBJ1-6	CASSSQGDSPLHF
TRBV5-1	TRBJ1-2	CASSLGQGSGYTF
TRBV5-1	TRBJ2-7	CASSSTSTYEQYF
TRBV6-9	TRBJ2-3	CASSPPGPSTDTQYF
TRBV6-6	TRBJ2-7	CASSKQGSGSGSYEQYF
TRBV6-2/TRBV6-3	TRBJ2-7	CASTEGGFPYEQYF
TRBV6-6	TRBJ2-1	CASSYSVQTVVENEQFF
TRBV5-6	TRBJ2-2	CASSWGGLVNTGELFF
TRBV5-5	TRBJ2-7	CASSLTGSYEQYF
TRBV7-9	TRBJ2-7	CASSGEGVNYEQYF
TRBV6-2/TRBV6-3	TRBJ1-5	CASSYGQAYQPQHF
TRBV29-1	TRBJ1-2	CSVEASGISYGYTF
TRBV29-1	TRBJ2-2	CSVDIRVSGELFF
TRBV12-3/TRBV12-4	TRBJ2-3	CASSFRDGNTDTQYF
TRBV11-2	TRBJ2-5	CASSSTLGQGETQYF
TRBV6-5	TRBJ1-1	CASSPQGHTEAFF